The 7 T cell receptor beta chains listed next were all sequenced from one sample in a study of blood T cell repertoires in COVID-19. Clones were read by immunoSEQ multiplex PCR, and TCRdb kept only the in-frame ones, dropping some. The data hold a few hundred thousand clones, with 85% to 90% observed a single time. The source material was peripheral blood. Source of these receptors: a man in his 60s who had recovered from COVID-19.

The chain combines TRBV5-8 with TRBJ2-1, with a possible D match to TRBD1 (6 bases). With 5 bases removed from V and 10 bases from J, the gap between germline ends came to 13 bases. The CDR3 runs 12 residues. Germline CDR1 is SGHTS and CDR2 is YDEGEE. The CDR3 region is CASSRGQLEQFF. CDR3 nucleotide sequence: TGTGCCAGCAGTCGAGGACAGTTGGAGCAGTTCTTC.

The CDR3 loop reads CASSPRGRSNEKLFF. CDR3 nucleotide sequence: TGTGCCAGCAGCCCCAGGGGAAGGTCGAATGAAAAACTGTTTTTT. The rearrangement uses TRBV14 and TRBJ1-4, with D perhaps matching TRBD1 (6 bases). CDR1 SGHDN and CDR2 FVKESK come from the germline V gene. This CDR3 region has 15 residues. Deletions cut 4 bases from V and 5 bases from J, with 14 bases between.

CDR3 amino acids: CASSPGTSGGASDTGELFF. The CDR3 DNA sequence: TGTGCCAGCAGCCCTGGGACTAGCGGGGGGGCCTCGGATACCGGGGAGCTGTTTTTT. The chain recombines TRBV3-1 (or the pseudogene TRBV3-2) with TRBJ2-2; 16 nucleotides line up with TRBD2. V shed 4 bases and J 5 bases; nucleotides not matched to a gene: 10. Germline-derived CDR1 and CDR2 are LGHDT and YNNKEL (reference sequence). The CDR3 extends over 19 amino acids.

The chain recombines TRBV6-5 with TRBJ1-1; D is possibly TRBD1 (6 bases). The CDR3 covers 12 residues. Looked up from germline, CDR1 is MNHEY and CDR2 is SVGAGI. Trimming cost V 8 bases and J 10 bases, with 17 bases left between them. CDR3: CASSTGIIGAFF. As DNA, the CDR3 is TGTGCCAGCTCCACAGGGATTATAGGAGCTTTCTTT.

The rearrangement joins TRBV4-3 to TRBJ1-3; D may be TRBD1 (6 bases). This CDR3 has 15 amino acids. Germline V lookup: CDR1 LGHNA, CDR2 YSLEER. The V gene lost 4 bases and the J gene lost 4 bases, with 14 bases spanning the gap. DNA for the CDR3: TGCGCCAGCAGCCCGGGGCCAGGGGCCGGAAACACCATATATTTT. This encodes CASSPGPGAGNTIYF.

This clone has only one observation. The chain joins TRBV6-5 to TRBJ1-4; the D is unclear. This CDR3 is 14 amino acids long. Per germline, CDR1 MNHEY and CDR2 SVGAGI. The V end was cut by 2 bases, the J end by 0 bases, with 4 bases between. The CDR3 region has the DNA TGTGCCAGCAGTTACCTCGCAACTAATGAAAAACTGTTTTTT. Its protein is CASSYLATNEKLFF.

V gene TRBV7-6 combines with J gene TRBJ1-3; TRBD1 is a possible D gene (5 bases). Germline V gene data show CDR1 as SGHVS and CDR2 as FNYEAQ. The length of the CDR3 is 15 residues. V was shortened by 4 bases and J by 4 bases, with 14 bases between the two germline ends. The CDR3 loop reads CASSSLQGSGNTIYF. CDR3 DNA: TGTGCCAGCAGCTCCCTCCAGGGTTCCGGAAACACCATATATTTT.